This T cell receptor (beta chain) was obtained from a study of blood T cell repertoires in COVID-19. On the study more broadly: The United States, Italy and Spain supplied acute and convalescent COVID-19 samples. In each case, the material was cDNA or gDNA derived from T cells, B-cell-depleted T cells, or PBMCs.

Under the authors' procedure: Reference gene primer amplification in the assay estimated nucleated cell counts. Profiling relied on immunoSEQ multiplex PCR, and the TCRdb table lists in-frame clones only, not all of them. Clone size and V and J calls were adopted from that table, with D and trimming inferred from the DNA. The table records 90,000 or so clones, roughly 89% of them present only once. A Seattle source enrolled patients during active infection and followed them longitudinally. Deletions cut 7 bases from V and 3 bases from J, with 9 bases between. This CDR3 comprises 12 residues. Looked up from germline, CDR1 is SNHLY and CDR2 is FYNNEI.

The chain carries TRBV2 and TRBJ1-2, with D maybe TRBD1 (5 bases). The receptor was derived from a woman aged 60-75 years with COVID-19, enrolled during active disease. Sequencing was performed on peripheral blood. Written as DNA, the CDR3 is TGTGCCAGCACCCGGGACTACTATGGCTACACCTTC. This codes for CASTRDYYGYTF.